This T cell receptor beta chain was found in a study of T-cell reconstitution after alpha-beta-depleted transplantation in children. Overall study findings and caveats: Some patients owed their high day-60 TCRbeta diversity to surviving recipient T cells and thymic progenitors. By about two months after transplant, alpha-beta T cells reportedly arose from several hundred graft clones that had expanded.

Trimming pared 10 bases from V and 1 base from J, leaving 9 bases between. Germline V gives CDR1 MNHEY, CDR2 SVGAGI. The CDR3 totals 12 residues. This clonotype was detected a few times. Its cognate antigen is unknown. Unique molecular identifiers tagged the TCRbeta library. From the PCR reads, TCRdb called clonotypes with MiXCR, one entry per CDR3 protein. The table has about a million distinct CDR3 sequences, around 30% seen once. V and J are TRBV6-5 and TRBJ2-3, with D tentatively TRBD2 (5 bases). This specimen was PBMCs, mostly from graft donor cells, taken 360 days after TCRalphabeta/CD19-depleted stem cell transplant. The TCR comes from a boy younger than two who had a stem cell transplant for SCID, so the T cells may come from the graft donor. CDR3 in amino acids: CATGIRTDTQYF. The CDR3, as DNA: TGTGCCACCGGGATCCGCACAGATACGCAGTATTTT.